This T cell receptor beta chain was profiled in a study of blood T cell repertoires in COVID-19. The CDR3 extends over 22 amino acids. Some clones are missing from TCRdb's copy, which holds only in-frame ones; the method was immunoSEQ multiplex PCR. The table includes 300,000 to 350,000 clones, around 90% detected once. The chain recombines TRBV21-1 with TRBJ2-7; the table's D call, TRBD2, was not checked against the DNA. TRBV21-1 represents a pseudogene. This TCR came from a woman aged 18-29 years who had recovered from COVID-19. The sequencing sample was made of peripheral blood. The chain's CDR3 is CASSKRAWVLAGGAMVGREQYV. Here the CDR3 DNA reads TGTGCCAGCAGCAAACGGGCTTGGGTACTAGCGGGAGGTGCGATGGTCGGTCGGGAGCAGTACGTC.